This is a list of T cell receptor beta chains from one sample in a study of control samples from healthy donors and cancer patients. The method was immunoSEQ multiplex PCR; TCRdb's version includes in-frame clones alone and lacks a portion of them. The sample includes some 130,000 clones, 85% to 90% seen only once; the top ten take around 6.9%. Specimen: PBMCs. These receptor sequences come from a man in his fifties or sixties with head and neck cancer. The conserved cysteine and the conserved F or W are not part of the CDR3 here. The order of the fields is V gene, CDR3 protein.

TRBV19	ASRGGRDEQY
TRBV7-2	ASSLGSGQGPGELF
TRBV11-3	ASSLPGYYNEQF
TRBV2	ASSVQGSTEAF
TRBV7-2	ASSLEATLSYEQY
TRBV24-1	ATSADVTETQY
TRBV5-1	ASSWGPSYEQY
TRBV30	AVGTGGYNTEAF
TRBV6-1	ASSEAGGDTEAF
TRBV7-3	ASSYPGGELHNYEQY
TRBV27	ASSLVASVHEQF
TRBV6-5	ASSLGGSYEQY
TRBV7-8	ASSLVGVGTEAF
TRBV12-3/TRBV12-4	ASTIGATEAF
TRBV6-5	ASSYGRVNTEAF
TRBV18	ASSEQGGDNQPQH
TRBV10-3	ASQSGANVLT
TRBV4-1	ASSQDWQGFGNTGELF
TRBV18	ASSPAASGAYNEQF
TRBV10-2	ASSELPNTGELF
TRBV4-1	ASSQDGGGGTEAF
TRBV6-2/TRBV6-3	ASSDNEQF
TRBV30	AWSVGTRAQPQH
TRBV7-9	ASSLDRGRTGELF
TRBV6-5	ASSYSGTDNEKLF
TRBV7-5	VRSLGGGDRVFRHEQY
TRBV5-4	ASSFPGAYEQY
TRBV14	ASSFRQARTDTQY
TRBV7-2	ASSLKLINPRPGNNEQF
TRBV19	ASSMGFDGELF
TRBV28	ASSFGTGAEKLF
TRBV4-1	ASSRGQMDQPQH
TRBV25-1	ASSKLGTGGSPLH
TRBV28	ATQTGGVRAF
TRBV19	ASSTPPTSGRAGTQY
TRBV11-2	ASSSGTSRAYNEQF
TRBV28	ASTLSGSHNEQF
TRBV7-3	ASSAGGGGTSPLH
TRBV10-1	ASRRDISGNTIY
TRBV7-6	ASSEDSSGAYT
TRBV4-2	ASSQELADANTGELF
TRBV2	ASSAGTPNGQF
TRBV4-2	ASSLGRSNGYT
TRBV6-5	ASSYSIVYGYT
TRBV5-8	ASSLRDRGETQY